Below, 22 T cell receptor beta chains from the same sample are listed, as sequenced in a study of cytomegalovirus exposure and HLA in healthy donors. Libraries were prepared by immunoSEQ multiplex PCR; TCRdb keeps only in-frame clonotypes and omits some of them. The sample contains around 50,000 clones, 94% of which appear only once. Sequencing was performed on PBMCs. The origin of the receptors is a woman aged 18-30 years in good health and CMV-seropositive.

This clone was seen a single time. The chain carries TRBV11-3 and TRBJ2-7, with 8 bases that match TRBD1. The CDR3 runs 13 residues. In germline, CDR1 is SGHNT, CDR2 YENEEA. V shed 2 bases and J 6 bases; nucleotides not matched to a gene: 3. The CDR3 spells CASSLQGAVEQYF. CDR3 nucleotide sequence: TGTGCCAGCAGCTTACAGGGGGCAGTCGAGCAGTACTTC. Drawing the rest from reference TRBV11-3 and TRBJ2-7, the complete variable domain is EAGVVQSPRYKIIEKKQPVAFWCNPISGHNTLYWYLQNLGQGPELLIRYENEEAVDDSQLPKDRFSAERLKGVDSTLKIQPAELGDSAVYLCASSLQGAVEQYFGPGTRLTVT.

This clone showed up just once. J is TRBJ2-7 and V is TRBV5-1; 8 nucleotides align to TRBD1. V trimming: 0 bases; J trimming: 1 base; junction bases outside the gene matches: 3. Germline CDR1 SGHRS, CDR2 YFSETQ. The CDR3 is 15 residues long. The CDR3 reads CASSLGTGLSYEQYF. The CDR3 DNA reads as TGCGCCAGCAGCTTGGGGACAGGGCTTTCCTACGAGCAGTACTTC.

This chain uses TRBV7-6 with TRBJ1-4; no definite D call. The germline gives CDR1 SGHVS, CDR2 FNYEAQ. The CDR3 covers 14 residues. V was pared by 5 bases and J by 2 bases, with 9 bases between. CDR3 in DNA: TGTGCCAGCAGCCCGGGTTCGACTAATGAAAAACTGTTTTTT. Translating gives CASSPGSTNEKLFF.

The chain combines TRBV19 with TRBJ2-1; 10 positions match TRBD2. V was pared by 6 bases and J by 5 bases, with 7 bases of the junction left unmatched. Germline V gene sequence: CDR1 LNHDA, CDR2 SQIVND (reference sequence). This CDR3 is 15 amino acids long. The chain's CDR3 is CASSFLAGGHNEQFF. CDR3 DNA: TGTGCCAGTAGCTTCTTAGCGGGAGGACACAATGAGCAGTTCTTC.

The V gene is TRBV28, the J gene TRBJ1-1; maybe TRBD1 (6 bases). V was trimmed by 0 bases and J by 1 base, leaving 9 bases between them. Germline V gene data show CDR1 as MDHEN and CDR2 as SYDVKM. This CDR3 spans 15 amino acids. The CDR3 bases are TGTGCCAGCAGTTTATGGGGGGCTGGGAACACTGAAGCTTTCTTT. Its translation is CASSLWGAGNTEAFF. Full variable domain (outside the CDR3, taken from reference TRBV28 and TRBJ1-1): DVKVTQSSRYLVKRTGEKVFLECVQDMDHENMFWYRQDPGLGLRLIYFSYDVKMKEKGDIPEGYSVSREKKERFSLILESASTNQTSMYLCASSLWGAGNTEAFFGQGTRLTVV.

V usage is TRBV4-1 and J usage is TRBJ2-2, with D possibly matching TRBD1 (6 bases). Germline V gives CDR1 MGHRA, CDR2 YSYEKL. The CDR3 length is 15 residues. V lost 3 bases, J lost 7 bases, and 15 bases lay in between. CDR3 DNA: TGCGCCAGCAGCCAGACCGGGACACGGTACGGGGAGCTGTTTTTT. Translated, it gives CASSQTGTRYGELFF.

CDR3 nucleotide sequence: TGTGCCAGCAGCTTAGAAGGGAGGGCCAAAAACATTCAGTACTTC. It encodes CASSLEGRAKNIQYF. V gene TRBV11-3 combines with J gene TRBJ2-4, with a tentative D call TRBD2 (6 bases). Trimming stripped 0 bases from V and 1 base from J, with 7 bases between. Germline values: CDR1 SGHNT, CDR2 YENEEA. This CDR3 has 15 amino acids.

The chain joins TRBV11-3 to TRBJ2-7; 11 nucleotides line up with TRBD1. Looked up from germline, CDR1 is SGHNT and CDR2 is YENEEA. The V gene end was trimmed by 7 bases and the J gene end by 5 bases; junction bases not matched to a gene: 7. The CDR3 runs 14 residues. The chain's CDR3 is CASIPGTGGNEQYF. The DNA for the CDR3 is TGTGCCAGCATCCCAGGGACAGGGGGTAACGAGCAGTACTTC.

This sequence joins TRBV15 and TRBJ2-7; D unclear. Looked up from germline, CDR1 is LNHNV and CDR2 is YYDKDF (reference sequence). The CDR3 runs 14 residues. The V end lost 4 bases, the J end lost 0 bases, and 10 bases lay between the germline ends. CDR3 loop: CATSIKRSSYEQYF. CDR3 in DNA: TGTGCCACCAGCATAAAACGGAGCTCCTACGAGCAGTACTTC.

The V gene is TRBV6-5, the J gene TRBJ2-4, with 11 bases aligning to TRBD2. This CDR3 is built from 15 residues. The junction had 5 bases not matched to a gene; V was cut back by 6 bases and J by 4 bases. Germline CDR1 reads MNHEY; CDR2 reads SVGAGI. The CDR3 protein is CASSTLAGVKNIQYF. In DNA form, the CDR3 reads TGTGCCAGCAGCACACTAGCGGGGGTAAAAAACATTCAGTACTTC.

This rearrangement joins TRBV15 to TRBJ2-3, with 14 nucleotides matching TRBD2. Germline values: CDR1 LNHNV, CDR2 YYDKDF (reference sequence). The CDR3 contains 19 residues. V lost 4 bases and J lost 1; bases outside the gene matches: 10. The DNA for the CDR3 is TGTGCCACCAGCAAGGGACTAGCGGGAGTAATAGCGGGCACAGATACGCAGTATTTT. Amino acid sequence: CATSKGLAGVIAGTDTQYF.

In this sample, this clone turned up once. The chain couples TRBV7-2 to TRBJ1-2; tentatively, D is TRBD1 (6 bases). V was clipped by 3 bases and J by 1 base, with 12 bases between them. The CDR3 is made up of 15 amino acids. Looked up from germline, CDR1 is SGHTA and CDR2 is FQGNSA. The CDR3: CASSFYLQGNYGYTF. The CDR3 region has the DNA TGTGCCAGCAGCTTTTACCTACAGGGTAACTATGGCTACACCTTC. The whole variable domain, filled in from reference TRBV7-2 and TRBJ1-2, reads GAGVSQSPSNKVTEKGKDVELRCDPISGHTALYWYRQSLGQGLEFLIYFQGNSAPDKSGLPSDRFSAERTGGSVSTLTIQRTQQEDSAVYLCASSFYLQGNYGYTFGSGTRLTVV.

The gene calls are TRBV7-9 and TRBJ2-7; D possibly corresponds to TRBD2 (6 bases). The ends were cut back, 4 bases at V and 2 bases at J, with 15 bases in the middle. The V gene's germline CDR1 is SEHNR and CDR2 FQNEAQ (reference sequence). The CDR3 has 15 amino acids. The CDR3 reads CASSSRDSETYEQYF. The CDR3 DNA follows: TGTGCCAGCAGCTCCCGGGACTCCGAAACCTACGAGCAGTACTTC. Supplemented by reference TRBV7-9 and TRBJ2-7, the full variable domain reads DTGVSQNPRHKITKRGQNVTFRCDPISEHNRLYWYRQTLGQGPEFLTYFQNEAQLEKSRLLSDRFSAERPKGSFSTLEIQRTEQGDSAMYLCASSSRDSETYEQYFGPGTRLTVT.

V is TRBV11-3 and J is TRBJ1-1, with 8 bases matching TRBD1. Germline lookup yields CDR1 SGHNT and CDR2 YENEEA. Germline trimming cut 3 bases from V and 6 bases from J; bases unmatched to any gene: 6. The CDR3 is made up of 14 amino acids. The CDR3 nucleotides are TGTGCCAGCAGCTTGGACAGGGTTGGCCCTGAAGCTTTCTTT. It yields the protein CASSLDRVGPEAFF.

The genes are TRBV7-2 and TRBJ2-1; TRBD1 aligns across 9 bases. The CDR3 has 15 residues. From germline, CDR1 is SGHTA and CDR2 FQGNSA. V trimming: 6 bases; J trimming: 10 bases; junction bases outside the gene matches: 13. The CDR3 region has the DNA TGTGCCAGCAGGGTGCCGGGACAGGGAAAGCAGGAGCAGTTCTTC. Translating gives CASRVPGQGKQEQFF.

This chain links TRBV4-3 with TRBJ1-2, with 7 nucleotides matching TRBD1. Germline values: CDR1 LGHNA, CDR2 YSLEER. V gave up 2 bases and J gave up 4 bases; unmatched junction bases: 7. CDR3 size: 15 residues. CDR3 DNA: TGCGCCAGCAGCCAACTTCAGGGGGGAGGCTATGGCTACACCTTC. This encodes CASSQLQGGGYGYTF.

The rearrangement uses TRBV27 and TRBJ2-3; 10 bases are a match to TRBD1. CDR1 MNHEY and CDR2 SMNVEV come from the germline V gene (reference sequence). CDR3 length: 16 residues. J was trimmed by 3 bases and V by 5 bases; bases with no gene match: 8. CDR3 in DNA: TGTGCCAGCAGTCCCTTGGACAGGGGGAAGACAGATACGCAGTATTTT. Encoded protein: CASSPLDRGKTDTQYF.

This clone came up once. The V gene is TRBV19, the J gene TRBJ1-5; 7 bases map to TRBD1. The V gene's germline CDR1 is LNHDA and CDR2 SQIVND (reference sequence). This CDR3 contains 15 residues. Trimming removed 6 bases from V and 2 bases from J; junction bases left unmatched: 7. The CDR3 nucleotides read TGTGCCAGTAGACAGGGGTTTGGGGGCAATCAGCCCCAGCATTTT. The encoded protein is CASRQGFGGNQPQHF.

This chain uses TRBV7-2 with TRBJ2-1; 9 nucleotides agree with TRBD2. The CDR3 is 15 residues long. The V segment lost 1 base and the J segment 3 bases; nucleotides outside the gene matches: 1. Germline V gene data show CDR1 as SGHTA and CDR2 as FQGNSA. CDR3 coding DNA: TGTGCCAGCAGCTTAGTAGCGGGAGTCTACAATGAGCAGTTCTTC. Translated: CASSLVAGVYNEQFF.

As to this clone: Its ends do not fully match the called genes, so a read error is possible. The gene calls are TRBV7-2 and TRBJ1-2; D is uncertain. The V gene's germline CDR1 is SGHTA and CDR2 FQGNSA. The CDR3 contains 13 residues. Here the CDR3 DNA reads TGTGCCAGCAGCTTCACAGTGTTCAATGGCCACACCTTC. This sequence encodes CASSFTVFNGHTF.

The chain uses TRBV6-1 and TRBJ2-3; a possible D gene is TRBD2 (5 bases). CDR1 and CDR2 (germline): MNHNS, SASEGT. The CDR3 is 16 residues long. The germline V and J ends were trimmed by 0 bases and 1 base, with 11 bases remaining between them. The CDR3 DNA is TGTGCCAGCAGTGAAGCCTCGGGGTGGGGCACAGATACGCAGTATTTT. It yields the protein CASSEASGWGTDTQYF.

V gene TRBV18 combines with J gene TRBJ1-4; no clear D gene. V lost 1 base to trimming and J lost 12 bases, with 12 bases between them. The germline CDR1 and CDR2 sequences are KGHSH and LQKENI. The CDR3 extends over 13 amino acids. The CDR3 loop is CASSPLTELELFF. CDR3 in DNA: TGTGCCAGCTCACCACTAACTGAGTTAGAACTGTTTTTT. Full variable domain (missing parts from reference TRBV18 and TRBJ1-4): NAGVMQNPRHLVRRRGQEARLRCSPMKGHSHVYWYRQLPEEGLKFMVYLQKENIIDESGMPKERFSAEFPKEGPSILRIQQVVRGDSAAYFCASSPLTELELFFGSGTQLSVL.